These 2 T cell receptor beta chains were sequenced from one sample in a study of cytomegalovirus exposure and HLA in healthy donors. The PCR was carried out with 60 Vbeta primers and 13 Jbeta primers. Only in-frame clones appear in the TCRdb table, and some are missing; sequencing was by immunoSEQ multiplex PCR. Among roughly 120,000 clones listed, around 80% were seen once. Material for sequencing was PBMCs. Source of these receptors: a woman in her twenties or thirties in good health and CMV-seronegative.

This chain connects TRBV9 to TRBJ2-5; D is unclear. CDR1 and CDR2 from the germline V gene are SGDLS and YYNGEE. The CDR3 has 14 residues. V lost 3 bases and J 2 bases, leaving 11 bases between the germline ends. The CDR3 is CASSGAGPQETQYF. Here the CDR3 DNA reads TGTGCCAGCAGCGGGGCCGGCCCGCAAGAGACCCAGTACTTC.

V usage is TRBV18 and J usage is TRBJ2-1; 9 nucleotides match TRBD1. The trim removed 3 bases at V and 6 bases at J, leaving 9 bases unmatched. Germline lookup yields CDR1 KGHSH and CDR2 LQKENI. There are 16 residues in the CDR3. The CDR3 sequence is CASSPPTGTGFNEQFF. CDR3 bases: TGTGCCAGCTCACCGCCGACCGGGACAGGGTTCAATGAGCAGTTCTTC.